The entry below gives a single T cell receptor (beta chain) sequence along with its context. Assay: immunoSEQ multiplex PCR; the TCRdb copy retains only in-frame clones and omits some. The sample holds about 32,000 clones; around 93% are singletons and the top ten take roughly 0.4%. This sample is part of a study of T cell changes during pregnancy in multiple sclerosis. Germline CDR1 and CDR2: SGHTA and FQGNSA. The CDR3 is 18 amino acids. Trimming shortened V by 5 bases and J by 4 bases, and 21 bases separated the two germline ends. The source is a female donor with multiple sclerosis, enrolled in a pregnancy study. Sequenced here: CD4+ T cells from peripheral blood mononuclear cells, sampled in the second trimester of pregnancy. The rearrangement joins TRBV7-2 to TRBJ2-6, with D possibly matching TRBD2 (5 bases). The CDR3 reads CASSPRLRALGGANVLTF. As DNA, the CDR3 is TGTGCCAGCAGCCCGCGGCTGAGGGCCCTAGGAGGGGCCAACGTCCTGACTTTC. Full variable domain (rest looked up from reference TRBV7-2 and TRBJ2-6): GAGVSQSPSNKVTEKGKDVELRCDPISGHTALYWYRQSLGQGLEFLIYFQGNSAPDKSGLPSDRFSAERTGGSVSTLTIQRTQQEDSAVYLCASSPRLRALGGANVLTFGAGSRLTVL.